Listed below are T cell receptor beta chains from one sample, sequenced in a study of Graves' ophthalmopathy and Graves' hyperthyroidism. TCRdb fed the multiplex PCR reads into MiXCR, producing one record per CDR3 protein. The table has over 500,000 distinct CDR3 sequences, 20% to 25% seen once. The sequencing sample was made of peripheral blood. The receptors stem from a woman between 18 and 29 years old with stable Graves' hyperthyroidism. Some clones in this sample may be carry-over from other donors' samples. Each CDR3 is given with its conserved first and last residue. D genes are given only for firm matches. Size values are once, few and many counts, or a class for expanded clones, and some rows have none.

TGTGCCAGCAGTTTTCGGCAGATAAATCAGCCCCAGCATTTT | CASSFRQINQPQHF | TRBV28 | 14 | TRBJ1-5 | NA | NA
TGTGCCATCAGTGAGGGGACAGAGAGTTATAATTCACCCCTCCACTTT | CAISEGTESYNSPLHF | TRBV10-3 | 16 | TRBJ1-6 | TRBD1 | many
TGTGCCAGCAGCCAGATTATGACAGGAGCCTACGAGCAGTACTTC | CASSQIMTGAYEQYF | TRBV3-1 | 15 | TRBJ2-7 | NA | NA
TGTGCCAGCAGTTTGGGGCTGGGACAGGGGCGAGGCTACACCTTC | CASSLGLGQGRGYTF | TRBV28 | 15 | TRBJ1-2 | TRBD1 | many
TGCAGCGTTGAAGGACGAGCTGGGTATGGCTACACCTTC | CSVEGRAGYGYTF | TRBV29-1 | 13 | TRBJ1-2 | NA | many
TGTGCCAGCAGCCTTATAGGAGCCTACGAGCAGTACTTC | CASSLIGAYEQYF | TRBV13 | 13 | TRBJ2-7 | NA | many
TGTGCCAGCAGCTTATCAGCCGTGGGGGGTTACGAGCAGTACTTC | CASSLSAVGGYEQYF | TRBV7-9 | 15 | TRBJ2-7 | NA | many
TGTGCCAGCAGTTTATTACAGCCCGGCATGAACACTGAAGCTTTCTTT | CASSLLQPGMNTEAFF | TRBV12-3/TRBV12-4 | 16 | TRBJ1-1 | NA | NA
TGTGCCATCCGCGGCGGACAGGGTTTTACCGGGGAGCTGTTTTTT | CAIRGGQGFTGELFF | TRBV10-3 | 15 | TRBJ2-2 | TRBD1 | NA
TGTGCCAGCAGCTTAGAACGGGTCAGGAAAAACATTAAGTACTTC | CASSLERVRKNIKYF | TRBV7-9 | 15 | TRBJ2-4 | NA | few
TGTGCCAGCAGGGCGCTGAACTACGAGCAGTACTTC | CASRALNYEQYF | TRBV2 | 12 | TRBJ2-7 | NA | NA
TGTGCCAGCAGTTTATTTTCGTCCTACGAGCAGTACTTC | CASSLFSSYEQYF | TRBV12-3/TRBV12-4 | 13 | TRBJ2-7 | NA | NA
TGTGCCAGCAGTTTCCTGACAGGGGTGAGCACTGAAGCTTTCTTT | CASSFLTGVSTEAFF | TRBV12-3/TRBV12-4 | 15 | TRBJ1-1 | TRBD1 | many
TGTGCCAGCAGCCATAGTGGGGACTACGAGCAGTACTTC | CASSHSGDYEQYF | TRBV14 | 13 | TRBJ2-7 | NA | many
TGTGCCAGCAGTGCTCTCGGGGTTTGGAGCTACGAGCAGTACTTC | CASSALGVWSYEQYF | TRBV6-1 | 15 | TRBJ2-7 | NA | NA
TGTGCCAGCAGCCGGACGGATAATCAGCCCCAGCATTTT | CASSRTDNQPQHF | TRBV12-3/TRBV12-4 | 13 | TRBJ1-5 | NA | NA
TGTGCCATCAACGCGGGAAACACCGGGGAGCTGTTTTTT | CAINAGNTGELFF | TRBV6-1 | 13 | TRBJ2-2 | NA | NA
TGTGCCACCAGCAGGGCATATGGACAGGGTTTGGCTTTCTTT | CATSRAYGQGLAFF | TRBV15 | 14 | TRBJ1-1 | TRBD1 | many
TGTGCCAGCAGTCCCCTGGGACACCTCTATGGCTACACCTTC | CASSPLGHLYGYTF | TRBV28 | 14 | TRBJ1-2 | NA | few
TGTGCCAGCAGCATGTTAGGGAACGAGCAGTACTTC | CASSMLGNEQYF | TRBV7-8 | 12 | TRBJ2-7 | NA | many
TGTGCCAGCAGTTTAAACAGGGGGCGTTCACCCCTCCACTTT | CASSLNRGRSPLHF | TRBV27 | 14 | TRBJ1-6 | TRBD1 | many
TGTGCCAGCAGCTTAGCCGAGGGGCGAGACGGGCAGTACTTC | CASSLAEGRDGQYF | TRBV7-9 | 14 | TRBJ2-7 | NA | once
TGCAGCGTTGATTCCCACGACTCCCAGTACTTC | CSVDSHDSQYF | TRBV29-1 | 11 | TRBJ2-7 | NA | many
TGTGCCAGCAGCCGAAGGACAGGGGAGTCCACTGAAGCTTTCTTT | CASSRRTGESTEAFF | TRBV7-2 | 15 | TRBJ1-1 | TRBD1 | many
TGTGCCAGCAGTGACCGAACGACAGCGAGCTCTGGAAACACCATATATTTT | CASSDRTTASSGNTIYF | TRBV6-4 | 17 | TRBJ1-3 | NA | NA
TGTGCCAGTAGTATCGGGACCTCCGCAGTCTATGGCTACACCTTC | CASSIGTSAVYGYTF | TRBV19 | 15 | TRBJ1-2 | NA | once
TGTGCCAGCAGTGCGACGGGACAGCTGAACACTGAAGCTTTCTTT | CASSATGQLNTEAFF | TRBV12-3/TRBV12-4 | 15 | TRBJ1-1 | TRBD1 | many
TGTGCCATCAGTCCAGACAGGGGCAACACTGAAGCTTTCTTT | CAISPDRGNTEAFF | TRBV10-3 | 14 | TRBJ1-1 | TRBD1 | many
TGTGCCAGCAGAATAAGTGGGAACACTGAAGCTTTCTTT | CASRISGNTEAFF | TRBV6-1 | 13 | TRBJ1-1 | NA | many
TGTGCCATCAGTGAGTCAATTACAGGGACCCAGTCCTACGAGCAGTACTTC | CAISESITGTQSYEQYF | TRBV10-3 | 17 | TRBJ2-7 | NA | NA
TGTGCCAGCAGTGAAGGTCAGAGTTGGACCCAGTACTTC | CASSEGQSWTQYF | TRBV6-1 | 13 | TRBJ2-5 | NA | many
TGTGCCAGCAGTCCTGTTTCGAACACCGGGGAGCTGTTTTTT | CASSPVSNTGELFF | TRBV6-1 | 14 | TRBJ2-2 | NA | NA
TGTGCCAGCTGGAGCTGGGAGAACACTGAAGCTTTCTTT | CASWSWENTEAFF | TRBV14 | 13 | TRBJ1-1 | NA | NA
TGCGCCAGCAGCTTGGCCTACTCAGGGTCCGGGGAGCTGTTTTTT | CASSLAYSGSGELFF | TRBV5-1 | 15 | TRBJ2-2 | NA | many
TGTGCCAGCAGTTCCAGCCGGACAGGAAAGCAAGAGACCCAGTACTTC | CASSSSRTGKQETQYF | TRBV12-3/TRBV12-4 | 16 | TRBJ2-5 | TRBD1 | NA
TGCGCCAGCAGCCCCCTGCGACGGTCCGGAAACACCATATATTTT | CASSPLRRSGNTIYF | TRBV4-1 | 15 | TRBJ1-3 | NA | NA
TGCGCCAGCAGCTTGGTTGCCAGGGTGAACACTGAAGCTTTCTTT | CASSLVARVNTEAFF | TRBV5-1 | 15 | TRBJ1-1 | NA | NA
TGTGCCAGCCCGGGCGGCTATGGCTACACCTTC | CASPGGYGYTF | TRBV6-1 | 11 | TRBJ1-2 | NA | NA
TGTGCCAGCAGTTCAGGGACAGGGCTCTACGAGCAGTACTTC | CASSSGTGLYEQYF | TRBV27 | 14 | TRBJ2-7 | TRBD1 | NA
TGTGCCAGCAGTCTCCCCCCAAGTTCACCCCTCCACTTT | CASSLPPSSPLHF | TRBV12-3/TRBV12-4 | 13 | TRBJ1-6 | NA | many